This is a list of T cell receptor beta chains from one sample in a study of cytomegalovirus exposure and HLA in healthy donors. Generated by immunoSEQ multiplex PCR, the TCRdb table keeps only in-frame clones and is missing some. The table has some 120,000 clones, about 66% seen once. The sequencing input was PBMCs. These receptors were taken from a man aged 25-45 years in good health and CMV-seropositive. CDR3s include the opening cysteine and the closing phenylalanine or tryptophan. D genes are given only for firm matches. A row's size may be missing; if present it is once, few, many or a size class.

clone size,V gene,J gene,D gene,CDR3 protein,CDR3 DNA
once,TRBV15,TRBJ2-7,-,CATSRDSPGVGYEQYF,TGTGCCACCAGCAGAGATTCCCCAGGGGTCGGGTACGAGCAGTACTTC
-,TRBV7-6,TRBJ2-1,TRBD2,CASSLDLFGSGSIYNEQFF,TGTGCCAGCAGCTTAGATCTTTTTGGGAGCGGGAGCATCTACAATGAGCAGTTCTTC
-,TRBV7-9,TRBJ1-1,-,CASSLGAVAEAFF,TGTGCCAGCAGCTTAGGGGCAGTGGCTGAAGCTTTCTTT
-,TRBV4-1,TRBJ2-1,TRBD2,CASSQPRLAGGGSYNEQFF,TGCGCCAGCAGCCAACCCCGACTAGCGGGAGGGGGCTCCTACAATGAGCAGTTCTTC
-,TRBV4-2,TRBJ1-5,-,CASSQDWGGLGNQPQHF,TGTGCCAGCAGCCAAGATTGGGGGGGGCTCGGCAATCAGCCCCAGCATTTT
few,TRBV7-2,TRBJ2-1,-,CASSLTGYNEQFF,TGTGCCAGCAGCTTAACAGGCTACAATGAGCAGTTCTTC
-,TRBV4-1,TRBJ2-7,-,CASSQGDGQYYEQYF,TGCGCCAGCAGCCAAGGTGATGGACAGTACTACGAGCAGTACTTC
-,TRBV10-3,TRBJ2-2,-,CAISEDSAGELFF,TGTGCCATCAGTGAAGACAGTGCCGGGGAGCTGTTTTTT
-,TRBV14,TRBJ2-3,TRBD1,CASRGQGTDTQYF,TGTGCCAGCAGAGGACAGGGCACAGATACGCAGTATTTT
few,TRBV6-1,TRBJ2-5,TRBD1,CASSEDRVVETQYF,TGTGCCAGCAGTGAGGACAGGGTGGTAGAGACCCAGTACTTC
few,TRBV19,TRBJ1-2,-,CASSRRDIRGYTF,TGTGCCAGTAGTAGAAGGGACATCCGTGGCTACACCTTC